Below are 18 T cell receptor beta chains sequenced from a single sample in a study of blood T cells in healthy people across ages. Using a J-beta primer mix together with a sample-barcoded 5' primer, a second PCR was run for roughly 7 to 11 cycles. One entry per CDR3 protein results from TCRdb running MiXCR on the 5' RACE reads. The sample carries hundreds of thousands of distinct CDR3 sequences, 21% recorded once. Sequencing was carried out using blood. The receptors come from a man in his 70s in good health.

The chain has TRBV7-2 and TRBJ1-3; D gene uncertain. V lost 1 base to trimming and J lost 3 bases, with 10 bases between them. The CDR3 is 15 residues long. CDR1 and CDR2 from the germline V gene are SGHTA and FQGNSA. The CDR3 region is CASSLGYGVGNTIYF. The CDR3 DNA reads TGTGCCAGCAGCTTAGGGTACGGGGTTGGAAACACCATATATTTT.

This clonotype was observed a few times. The rearrangement links TRBV7-3 to TRBJ2-2; 7 bases are shared with TRBD2. In germline, CDR1 is SGHTA, CDR2 FQGTGA. The CDR3 contains 18 residues. The V and J ends lost 0 bases and 2 bases, in that order; junction bases with no gene match: 9. CDR3 sequence reads: CASSLTVPSGYNTGELFF. CDR3 nucleotides: TGTGCCAGCAGCTTAACTGTACCTAGCGGATATAACACCGGGGAGCTGTTTTTT.

The chain combines TRBV7-2 with TRBJ2-5, with no clear D. CDR1 and CDR2 from the germline V gene are SGHTA and FQGNSA. Trimming took off 8 bases at V and 0 bases at J, with 10 bases between the two ends. The CDR3 has 13 residues. CDR3 coding DNA: TGTGCCAGCTGCCCTCCCAACCAAGAGACCCAGTACTTC. As protein: CASCPPNQETQYF.

This clonotype was seen a few times. The chain links TRBV7-9 to TRBJ2-5; TRBD2 aligns across 10 bases. J gave up 3 bases and V 3 bases, and 4 bases lay outside the gene matches. Germline CDR1 is SEHNR and CDR2 is FQNEAQ (reference sequence). The CDR3 has 15 amino acids. The CDR3 sequence is CASSFWLAGEETQYF. The DNA of the CDR3 is TGTGCCAGCAGCTTCTGGCTAGCGGGAGAAGAGACCCAGTACTTC.

This clonotype was seen more than once but under ten times. The chain recombines TRBV28 with TRBJ2-2; 9 positions agree with TRBD2. CDR1 and CDR2 (germline): MDHEN, SYDVKM. This CDR3 spans 18 amino acids. V was pared by 1 base and J by 2 bases, with 8 bases of the junction left unmatched. The DNA for the CDR3 is TGTGCCAGCAGTTTATTCCGGCTAGCGGGATCTAACACCGGGGAGCTGTTTTTT. This encodes CASSLFRLAGSNTGELFF. The complete variable domain, with remaining parts taken from reference TRBV28 and TRBJ2-2, reads DVKVTQSSRYLVKRTGEKVFLECVQDMDHENMFWYRQDPGLGLRLIYFSYDVKMKEKGDIPEGYSVSREKKERFSLILESASTNQTSMYLCASSLFRLAGSNTGELFFGEGSRLTVL.

The genes are TRBV7-2 and TRBJ2-5, with a weak D call TRBD1 (6 bases). The CDR3 runs to 15 residues. Germline-derived CDR1 and CDR2 are SGHTA and FQGNSA. V shed 4 bases and J shed 5 bases, with 17 bases lying between them. The CDR3 region is CASSSGTRVVETQYF. For the CDR3, the DNA is TGTGCCAGCAGCTCGGGGACAAGGGTGGTGGAGACCCAGTACTTC.

The chain uses TRBV7-2 and TRBJ2-1; D possibly matches TRBD1 or TRBD2 (6 bases each). The end of the DNA fits TRBJ2-7 better, so the J call may be wrong. The CDR3 totals 14 residues. The germline CDR1 and CDR2 sequences are SGHTA and FQGNSA. CDR3 sequence: CASSFEAGQNEQYF. The CDR3 DNA reads TGTGCCAGCAGCTTTGAGGCGGGACAAAACGAGCAGTACTTC.

This clonotype occurred many times. The chain is built from TRBV25-1 and TRBJ2-7; 11 positions agree with TRBD2. There are 15 residues in the CDR3. Trimming cost V 2 bases and J 0 bases; bases outside gene matches: 0. The germline V gene has CDR1 MGHDK and CDR2 SYGVNS. The chain's CDR3 is CASSETSGSSYEQYF. The CDR3 nucleotides are TGTGCCAGCAGTGAAACTAGCGGGAGCTCCTACGAGCAGTACTTC.

CDR3 coding DNA: TGTGCCAGCAGCCAAGCTCCTTCAACTAATGAAAAACTGTTTTTT. Encoded protein: CASSQAPSTNEKLFF. This chain links TRBV3-1 with TRBJ1-4; D gene uncertain. The length of the CDR3 is 15 residues. Trimming stripped 1 base from V and 0 bases from J, with 6 bases between. The germline V gene has CDR1 LGHDT and CDR2 YNNKEL (reference sequence).

The J gene is TRBJ1-2, the V gene TRBV20-1; D not certain. The CDR3 contains 16 residues. V was pared by 0 bases and J by 1 base, with 15 bases between. CDR1 DFQATT and CDR2 SNEGSKA come from the germline V gene (reference sequence). The CDR3 sequence: CSARDMIGYYNYGYTF. CDR3 DNA: TGCAGTGCTAGAGATATGATCGGGTACTATAACTATGGCTACACCTTC.

This sequence joins TRBV28 and TRBJ2-3; 9 nucleotides align to TRBD1. Trimming removed 5 bases from V and 0 bases from J; junction bases left unmatched: 9. The CDR3 loop spans 17 amino acids. Germline values: CDR1 MDHEN, CDR2 SYDVKM. The CDR3 DNA reads TGTGCCAGCAGTCCAGCGACAGGGGGAGGTAGCACAGATACGCAGTATTTT. Protein product: CASSPATGGGSTDTQYF.

In this sample, this clonotype turned up a few times. The rearrangement links TRBV20-1 to TRBJ2-5; D remains unclear. This CDR3 has 14 amino acids. Germline V lookup: CDR1 DFQATT, CDR2 SNEGSKA (reference sequence). The V and J ends lost 1 base and 1 base respectively, with 10 bases between them. The CDR3 reads CSARVPKTQETQYF. For the CDR3, the DNA is TGCAGTGCTAGAGTTCCAAAAACCCAAGAGACCCAGTACTTC.

Ten or more counts support this clonotype. V is TRBV2 and J is TRBJ2-7; D is uncertain. CDR3 length equals 13 residues. V gave up 5 bases and J gave up 3 bases, with 11 bases separating them. Germline CDR1 is SNHLY and CDR2 is FYNNEI. CDR3 in DNA: TGTGCCAGCAGTCACACGACCAACTACGAGCAGTACTTC. Its protein is CASSHTTNYEQYF.

The chain links TRBV7-2 to TRBJ2-3, with D perhaps matching TRBD1 or TRBD2 (5 bases each). With 5 bases removed from V and 2 bases from J, the gap between germline ends came to 14 bases. This CDR3 is built from 15 residues. The V gene's germline CDR1 is SGHTA and CDR2 FQGNSA. In DNA, the CDR3 is TGTGCCAGCAGCAAGACGGGACGGAACACAGATACGCAGTATTTT. Amino acids: CASSKTGRNTDTQYF.

V usage is TRBV20-1 and J usage is TRBJ2-1; 7 bases match TRBD2. The CDR3 extends over 14 amino acids. Per the germline V gene, CDR1 is DFQATT and CDR2 is SNEGSKA (reference sequence). The trim removed 6 bases at V and 0 bases at J, leaving 5 bases unmatched. CDR3 sequence (DNA): TGCAGTGCACTAGCGTTGAGCTCCTACAATGAGCAGTTCTTC. This gives the protein CSALALSSYNEQFF.

This clonotype was seen more than once but under ten times. In DNA, the CDR3 is TGTGCCAGCAGTTTAGCGCACGGAGAAGAGACCCAGTACTTC. Translation gives CASSLAHGEETQYF. The chain recombines TRBV12-3 or TRBV12-4 with TRBJ2-5; D is unresolved. The CDR3 sequence is 14 residues long. Trimming removed 0 bases at V and 3 bases at J, with 8 bases between.

This chain's CDR3 is CASSQGGTGSGKLFF. The CDR3 nucleotides are TGTGCCAGCAGCCAGGGCGGGACAGGAAGTGGAAAACTGTTTTTT. V usage is TRBV3-1 and J usage is TRBJ1-4; 8 bases line up with TRBD1. Germline-derived CDR1 and CDR2 are LGHDT and YNNKEL (reference sequence). V shed 3 bases and J 10 bases; nucleotides not matched to a gene: 10. CDR3 length equals 15 residues.

This clonotype appeared a few times. The chain couples TRBV28 to TRBJ2-3; TRBD2 matches at 12 bases. The CDR3 contains 14 residues. J was trimmed by 8 bases and V by 6 bases; bases with no gene match: 6. Germline loops: CDR1 MDHEN, CDR2 SYDVKM. CDR3: CASSLAGGHRTQYF. The CDR3 DNA reads TGTGCCAGCAGCCTAGCGGGAGGGCACCGTACGCAGTATTTT.